What follows are 20 T cell receptor beta chains derived from one specimen sequenced in a study of T-cell reconstitution after alpha-beta-depleted transplantation in children. As it was prepared, the TCRbeta library received unique molecular identifiers. TCRdb fed the PCR reads into MiXCR, producing one record per CDR3 protein. The sample has roughly 400,000 distinct CDR3 sequences; roughly 22% are singletons. The starting material was PBMCs from the stem cell graft donor, obtained from the stem cell graft. The receptors shown here come from a human donor who donated a stem cell graft to a child with acute myeloid leukemia.

In this sample, this clonotype turned up once. The chain has TRBV7-2 and TRBJ2-1; D assignment may be TRBD1 or TRBD2 (6 bases each). Germline-derived CDR1 and CDR2 are SGHTA and FQGNSA. The CDR3 runs 17 residues. The V end lost 3 bases, the J end lost 6 bases, and 21 bases lay between the germline ends. CDR3 bases: TGTGCCAGCAGCTTTAGGGGGGTTCGGGGGAGCGGCAATGAGCAGTTCTTC. As protein: CASSFRGVRGSGNEQFF.

The chain uses TRBV6-1 and TRBJ2-1; 12 nucleotides line up with TRBD2. The V gene's germline CDR1 is MNHNS and CDR2 SASEGT. V shed 3 bases and J 7 bases; nucleotides not matched to a gene: 7. The CDR3 contains 16 residues. The chain's CDR3 is CASSDPLAGGVNEQFF. The DNA of the CDR3 is TGTGCCAGCAGTGACCCACTAGCGGGAGGTGTAAATGAGCAGTTCTTC.

The rearrangement joins TRBV5-1 to TRBJ2-3; 9 bases match TRBD1. V lost 0 bases, J lost 0 bases, and 2 bases stayed unmatched. The CDR3 covers 16 residues. The germline gives CDR1 SGHRS, CDR2 YFSETQ. CDR3 residues: CASSLEGTGSTDTQYF. The DNA of the CDR3 is TGCGCCAGCAGCTTGGAGGGGACAGGGAGCACAGATACGCAGTATTTT.

This chain connects TRBV24-1 to TRBJ2-3; 11 bases map to TRBD2. The CDR3 extends over 17 amino acids. V shed 4 bases, J shed 5 bases, and the junction held 10 bases outside the gene matches. Germline-derived CDR1 and CDR2 are KGHDR and SFDVKD. CDR3 sequence: CATSETGTSGIIDTQYF. DNA of the CDR3: TGTGCCACCAGTGAAACCGGGACTAGCGGTATAATAGATACGCAGTATTTT.

The rearrangement uses TRBV12-3 or TRBV12-4 and TRBJ1-1; TRBD1 might be the D (5 bases). This CDR3 spans 14 amino acids. Trimming took 3 bases from V and 2 from J, leaving 10 bases between them. The CDR3 loop reads CASSLETVNTEAFF. Here the CDR3 DNA reads TGTGCCAGCAGTTTGGAGACAGTCAACACTGAAGCTTTCTTT.

This clonotype showed up just a few times. J is TRBJ2-5 and V is TRBV4-1, with 9 bases lining up with TRBD1. V trimming: 3 bases; J trimming: 5 bases; junction bases outside the gene matches: 4. The CDR3 loop spans 14 amino acids. The germline V gene encodes CDR1 MGHRA and CDR2 YSYEKL. In DNA form, the CDR3 reads TGCGCCAGCAGCCATCCGACAGGGGGGGAGACCCAGTACTTC. It yields the protein CASSHPTGGETQYF.

The V and J genes are TRBV9 and TRBJ2-1, with D maybe TRBD1 (6 bases). Germline assignment: CDR1 SGDLS and CDR2 YYNGEE. The V end was cut by 6 bases, the J end by 6 bases, with 19 bases between. This CDR3 spans 15 amino acids. CDR3 in DNA: TGTGCCAGCATCACTACGGGACAAGGAATCAATGAGCAGTTCTTC. This encodes CASITTGQGINEQFF.

V and J are TRBV27 and TRBJ2-1; 7 nucleotides line up with TRBD2. The germline V gene has CDR1 MNHEY and CDR2 SMNVEV (reference sequence). The junction had 12 bases not matched to a gene; V was cut back by 5 bases and J by 8 bases. This CDR3 spans 15 amino acids. The CDR3 loop reads CASSPQEAGNHEQFF. The CDR3 bases are TGTGCCAGCAGTCCCCAGGAAGCGGGAAACCATGAGCAGTTCTTC.

There are a few counts of this clonotype. V is TRBV6-1 and J is TRBJ1-5, with 11 bases fitting TRBD1. The CDR3 is made up of 15 amino acids. The ends lost 5 bases at V and 5 bases at J; junction bases unmatched: 5. The V gene's germline CDR1 is MNHNS and CDR2 SASEGT. DNA of the CDR3: TGTGCCAGCAGTACCGGACAGGGGGCCCATCAGCCCCAGCATTTT. Translated, it gives CASSTGQGAHQPQHF.

V usage is TRBV27 and J usage is TRBJ2-7, with 8 nucleotides matching TRBD1. Germline CDR1 is MNHEY and CDR2 is SMNVEV (reference sequence). The trim removed 6 bases at V and 2 bases at J, leaving 9 bases unmatched. This CDR3 is 15 amino acids long. CDR3 loop: CASSSTGDGPYEQYF. CDR3 nucleotide sequence: TGTGCCAGCAGCTCGACAGGGGACGGACCCTACGAGCAGTACTTC.

There are a few counts of this clonotype. The J gene is TRBJ2-1, the V gene TRBV30; TRBD1 matches 8 bases. V dropped 0 bases and J dropped 2; count of bases not matched to a gene: 0. The CDR3 is made up of 14 amino acids. Germline V gene lookup returns CDR1 GTSNPN and CDR2 SVGIG (reference sequence). This CDR3 reads CAWSVQGAYNEQFF. The CDR3 DNA is TGTGCCTGGAGTGTACAGGGGGCCTACAATGAGCAGTTCTTC.

There are a few counts of this clonotype. The rearrangement joins TRBV20-1 to TRBJ2-7; TRBD2 matches 15 bases. Unmatched junction bases numbered 15, after V lost 6 bases and J lost 0 bases. The length of the CDR3 is 19 residues. Germline V gene lookup returns CDR1 DFQATT and CDR2 SNEGSKA (reference sequence). CDR3 DNA: TGCAGTGCAAGGACTAGCGGGAGGGCTGGTCCGGTAGGCTCCTACGAGCAGTACTTC. It codes for CSARTSGRAGPVGSYEQYF.

This clonotype occurred a few times. The chain carries TRBV9 and TRBJ2-7; no clear D. Trimming pared 0 bases from V and 5 bases from J, leaving 9 bases between. The germline CDR1 and CDR2 sequences are SGDLS and YYNGEE. The CDR3 has 13 residues. The CDR3 loop reads CASSVAPPNEQYF. CDR3 nucleotides: TGTGCCAGCAGCGTAGCTCCCCCCAACGAGCAGTACTTC.

This sequence joins TRBV20-1 and TRBJ2-7, with D possibly matching TRBD2 (7 bases). Trimming cost V 4 bases and J 9 bases, with 13 bases left between them. This CDR3 has 11 amino acids. Germline values: CDR1 DFQATT, CDR2 SNEGSKA (reference sequence). The CDR3 DNA reads TGCAGTGCTAAGTCAGGGGAGGGGCAGTACTTC. Amino acids: CSAKSGEGQYF.

V gene TRBV5-1 combines with J gene TRBJ2-3, with 7 bases aligning to TRBD2. J gave up 3 bases and V 5 bases, and 0 bases lay outside the gene matches. Germline assignment: CDR1 SGHRS and CDR2 YFSETQ. The CDR3 sequence is 12 residues long. The CDR3 sequence: CASRAGTDTQYF. DNA for the CDR3: TGCGCCAGCAGAGCGGGGACAGATACGCAGTATTTT.

The rearrangement links TRBV5-6 to TRBJ2-7; 11 nucleotides agree with TRBD1. After removal of 3 bases from V and 6 bases from J, the junction contained 5 bases not matched to a gene. The germline gives CDR1 SGHDT, CDR2 YYEEEE. This CDR3 has 14 residues. The CDR3 sequence: CASSWGGQGAEQYF. The CDR3 bases are TGTGCCAGCAGCTGGGGAGGACAGGGGGCCGAGCAGTACTTC. The complete variable domain, with remaining parts taken from reference TRBV5-6 and TRBJ2-7, reads DAGVTQSPTHLIKTRGQQVTLRCSPKSGHDTVSWYQQALGQGPQFIFQYYEEEERQRGNFPDRFSGHQFPNYSSELNVNALLLGDSALYLCASSWGGQGAEQYFGPGTRLTVT.

V usage is TRBV5-1 and J usage is TRBJ2-7; TRBD1 aligns across 11 bases. The CDR3 totals 14 residues. The J segment lost 2 bases and the V segment lost 4 bases, leaving 2 bases of the junction unmatched. Germline loops: CDR1 SGHRS, CDR2 YFSETQ. The CDR3 reads CASSKGQGAYEQYF. CDR3 nucleotide sequence: TGCGCCAGCAGCAAGGGACAGGGGGCCTACGAGCAGTACTTC.

This clonotype was seen at least ten times. The chain recombines TRBV12-3 or TRBV12-4 with TRBJ1-2; 7 bases agree with TRBD1. After removal of 10 bases from V and 1 base from J, the junction contained 6 bases not matched to a gene. The CDR3 consists of 13 residues. CDR3 nucleotide sequence: TGTGCCACCCTGGGACAGTATAACTATGGCTACACCTTC. This sequence encodes CATLGQYNYGYTF.

This clonotype was seen at least ten times. This sequence joins TRBV20-1 and TRBJ1-5; unclear D gene. The germline V gene encodes CDR1 DFQATT and CDR2 SNEGSKA (reference sequence). V gave up 5 bases and J gave up 2 bases, with 19 bases separating them. CDR3 length equals 16 residues. The DNA of the CDR3 is TGCAGTGCTGGGGTGGGCCAAGTTGTCGGCAATCAGCCCCAGCATTTT. It encodes CSAGVGQVVGNQPQHF.

This clonotype was detected many times. This rearrangement joins TRBV28 to TRBJ2-7; D is perhaps TRBD2 (5 bases). Looked up from germline, CDR1 is MDHEN and CDR2 is SYDVKM. Trimming removed 6 bases from V and 9 bases from J, with 18 bases in between. The CDR3 spans 13 residues. The DNA of the CDR3 is TGTGCCAGCAGCGACACTTTCGGGAAGAGGCAGTACTTC. Its protein is CASSDTFGKRQYF.